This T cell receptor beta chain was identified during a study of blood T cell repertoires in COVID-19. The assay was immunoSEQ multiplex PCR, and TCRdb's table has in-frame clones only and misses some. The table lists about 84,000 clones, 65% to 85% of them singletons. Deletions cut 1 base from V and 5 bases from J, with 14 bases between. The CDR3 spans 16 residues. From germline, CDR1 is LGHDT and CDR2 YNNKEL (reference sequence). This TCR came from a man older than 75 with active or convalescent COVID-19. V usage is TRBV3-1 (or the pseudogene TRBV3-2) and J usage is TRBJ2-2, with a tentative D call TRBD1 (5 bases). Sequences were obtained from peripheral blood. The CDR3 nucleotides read TGTGCCAGCAGCCAAGCAGCTCTTAAGGGGACCGGGGAGCTGTTTTTT. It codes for CASSQAALKGTGELFF.